This T cell receptor beta chain comes out of a study of shared clonotypes between healthy human individuals. Repertoires were generated with immunoSEQ multiplex PCR, while TCRdb's copy carries only in-frame clones and drops some. The data contain about 490,000 clones, 78% of them singletons. With 6 bases removed from V and 7 bases from J, the gap between germline ends came to 16 bases. The CDR3 totals 14 residues. CDR1 and CDR2 (germline): MDHEN, SYDVKM. Within Nashville, Tennessee resided all donors, each a Caucasian adult. The sequence was collected from a woman in her forties in good health. Some clones in this sample may be carry-over from other donors' samples. The chain couples TRBV28 to TRBJ2-1; D is possibly TRBD1 (6 bases). Sequencing was done on a sample of PBMCs. CDR3 sequence reads: CASRETGLSNEQFF. The DNA for the CDR3 is TGTGCCAGCAGAGAAACAGGGTTATCGAATGAGCAGTTCTTC.